A selection of T cell receptor beta chains follows, all from one sample in a study of identical twins. Using its own MiXCR run on the 5' RACE reads, TCRdb lists one record per CDR3 protein. The sample consists of 650,000 to 750,000 distinct CDR3 sequences, less than 25% of them appearing once. These same data were also listed under a study on T cells expressing NK-cell markers.

The sequencing sample was made of PBMCs. These receptors were collected from a woman under 30 in good health. Both conserved end residues are part of each CDR3. Fields, in order: clone size, D gene, J gene, V gene, CDR3 DNA, CDR3 protein. D genes are given only for firm matches. Clone size appears in some rows only: once, few, many, or a class for an expanded clone.

>few|TRBD1|TRBJ1-2|TRBV5-8
TGTGCCAGCAGGACAGGGGGCACCGATGGCTACACCTTC
CASRTGGTDGYTF
>.|TRBD2|TRBJ2-3|TRBV2
TGTGCCAGCAGGGGTAGCGGGGACTTACTATCCTACACAGATACGCAGTATTTT
CASRGSGDLLSYTDTQYF
>.|TRBD2|TRBJ2-3|TRBV10-2
TGCGCCAGCAGTGAACTAGCGGGAGATGATACGCAGTATTTT
CASSELAGDDTQYF
>.|.|TRBJ1-1|TRBV18
TGTGCCAGCTCACCAACGCGAGTACAGGGAAGCACTGAAGCTTTCTTT
CASSPTRVQGSTEAFF
>.|TRBD1|TRBJ2-5|TRBV7-3
TGTGCCAGCAGCTTGGACAGGGAGGCGACCCAGTACTTC
CASSLDREATQYF
>.|.|TRBJ2-4|TRBV6-5
TGTGCCAGCAGTTACTCCGGCAGTGATGGCATTCAGTACTTC
CASSYSGSDGIQYF
>few|TRBD1|TRBJ2-3|TRBV29-1
TGCAGCGAGGACAGGGGAGATACGCAGTATTTT
CSEDRGDTQYF
>.|.|TRBJ2-5|TRBV27
TGTGCCAGCAGAGACCCCGGTCGAGAGACCCAGTACTTC
CASRDPGRETQYF
>many|TRBD1|TRBJ2-5|TRBV12-3/TRBV12-4
TGTGCCAGCAGCCCAGGACAGGGTAGGACCCAGTACTTC
CASSPGQGRTQYF
>.|.|TRBJ2-7|TRBV5-1
TGCGCCAGCAGCCAGCAGGGGGGGAGGATCTACGAGCAGTACTTC
CASSQQGGRIYEQYF
>many|.|TRBJ2-1|TRBV12-2
TGTGCAAGTCGCGCAAAGGCGGGAGAAGCCTACAATGAGCAGTTCTTC
CASRAKAGEAYNEQFF
>few|.|TRBJ2-2|TRBV6-5
TGTGCCAGCTCCGTGGAGGGAAGGCTGTTTTTT
CASSVEGRLFF
>many|TRBD1|TRBJ1-1|TRBV12-3/TRBV12-4
TGTGCCAGCAGTTTAGGCACAGGGGGCAGGACTGAAGCTTTCTTT
CASSLGTGGRTEAFF
>.|.|TRBJ1-6|TRBV7-7
TGTGCTAGCAGCTCCGGGACGGTTAATTCACCCCTCCACTTT
CASSSGTVNSPLHF
>.|TRBD1|TRBJ2-1|TRBV18
TGTGCCAGCTCAGAGGGACAGGGGGTCGACAATGAGCAGTTCTTC
CASSEGQGVDNEQFF
>few|.|TRBJ2-7|TRBV12-3/TRBV12-4
TGTGCCAGCAGTTCCCTATACTACGAGCAGTACTTC
CASSSLYYEQYF
>.|.|TRBJ1-1|TRBV15
TGTGCCACCAGGGGGGTACAGGGGAACACTGAAGCTTTCTTT
CATRGVQGNTEAFF
>many|.|TRBJ2-2|TRBV10-3
TGTGCCATCAGTGAGTCGGACCTCTACACCGGGGAGCTGTTTTTT
CAISESDLYTGELFF
>many|.|TRBJ2-1|TRBV6-1
TGTGCCAGCAGCAAGGACCCGGAGACGGGTGAGCAGTTCTTC
CASSKDPETGEQFF
>few|.|TRBJ2-2|TRBV12-5
TGTGCTAGTGGTTTGGGACAGGACACCGGGGAGCTGTTTTTT
CASGLGQDTGELFF
>few|.|TRBJ2-7|TRBV3-1
TGTGCCAGCAGCCAAACCTCGTCTGGGTTCGAGCAGTACTTC
CASSQTSSGFEQYF
>few|.|TRBJ2-7|TRBV5-6
TGTGCCAGCAGCTCCACCCGTAACGAGCAGTACTTC
CASSSTRNEQYF
>.|.|TRBJ2-3|TRBV6-2/TRBV6-3
TGTGCCACCAAACCCGCAGGGGGGGTGACAGATACGCAGTATTTT
CATKPAGGVTDTQYF
>few|.|TRBJ2-1|TRBV20-1
TGCAGTGCTAGAGCTCGAAGCGGTCCCTACAATGAGCAGTTCTTC
CSARARSGPYNEQFF
>few|.|TRBJ2-7|TRBV7-2
TGTGCCAGCAGCTTAGCGATGTTCTACGAGCAGTACTTC
CASSLAMFYEQYF
>.|.|TRBJ2-1|TRBV3-1
TGTGCCAGCAGCCAAGGCTCAGGGTATGACCAGTTCTTC
CASSQGSGYDQFF
>few|.|TRBJ2-3|TRBV5-1
TGCGCCAGCAGCATTCCGGACAGCACAGATACGCAGTATTTT
CASSIPDSTDTQYF
>.|.|TRBJ2-3|TRBV7-3
TGTGCCAGCAGCCCACGGAGGTCGGATACGCAGTATTTT
CASSPRRSDTQYF
>many|.|TRBJ2-3|TRBV5-1
TGTGCCAGCAGTTCCCCCACAGATACGCAGTATTTT
CASSSPTDTQYF
>few|TRBD1|TRBJ1-5|TRBV19
TGTGCCAGTCAGACAGGGGGTCTTCAGCCCCAGCATTTT
CASQTGGLQPQHF
>.|TRBD1|TRBJ2-2|TRBV6-1
TGTGCCAGCGGGAACACAGGGGTGTTTACCGGGGAGCTGTTTTTT
CASGNTGVFTGELFF
>few|TRBD1|TRBJ2-7|TRBV3-1
TGTGCCAGCAGCTTGCGACAGGGGGATCTGGTGCAGTACTTC
CASSLRQGDLVQYF
>many|TRBD2|TRBJ2-3|TRBV4-2
TGTGCCAGCAGCCAAGATGCGTTGGCTAGCGGGGCGTCAGATACGCAGTATTTT
CASSQDALASGASDTQYF
>few|TRBD1|TRBJ1-1|TRBV6-1
TGTGCCAGCAGTAGACAGGGTCTGAACACTGAAGCTTTCTTT
CASSRQGLNTEAFF
>.|.|TRBJ1-1|TRBV5-1
TGCGCCAGCAGCTTCAACGTGGGGGGAACTGAAGCTTTCTTT
CASSFNVGGTEAFF
>few|.|TRBJ2-5|TRBV5-1
TGCGCCAGCAGCCTGTTGTTGGAAGAGACCCAGTACTTC
CASSLLLEETQYF
>few|.|TRBJ1-1|TRBV5-1
TGCGCCAGCAGCTTGGGCCCCTTAGGGAACACTGAAGCTTTCTTT
CASSLGPLGNTEAFF
>few|.|TRBJ2-1|TRBV5-1
TGCGCCAGCAGCTTGATCCAACAACTTTACAATGAGCAGTTCTTC
CASSLIQQLYNEQFF
>.|TRBD2|TRBJ2-3|TRBV27
TGTGCCAGCAGACCTAGGGCTAGCGGGAGCGATACGCAGTATTTT
CASRPRASGSDTQYF
>few|.|TRBJ1-3|TRBV6-6
TGTGCCAGCAGTGGCCACAGGGAAAACACCATATATTTT
CASSGHRENTIYF
>.|TRBD2|TRBJ2-3|TRBV9
TGTGCCAGCAGCGTAGCTAGCGGGAGGGATACGCAGTATTTT
CASSVASGRDTQYF
>few|.|TRBJ2-3|TRBV15
TGTGCCACCAGCAGAGTAAGCACAGATACGCAGTATTTT
CATSRVSTDTQYF
>few|TRBD1|TRBJ2-7|TRBV10-3
TGTGCCATCAGTGACCCTACAGGGGGCCCTTCAGAGCAGTACTTC
CAISDPTGGPSEQYF
>.|.|TRBJ2-4|TRBV20-1
TGCAGTGGAGAGGCGGGGAGCAAAAACATTCAGTACTTC
CSGEAGSKNIQYF
>few|TRBD2|TRBJ2-1|TRBV20-1
TGCAGTGCTAGGGATGGTGAGGGACTAGCGGTATACAATGAGCAGTTCTTC
CSARDGEGLAVYNEQFF
>many|.|TRBJ2-3|TRBV6-6
TGTGCCAGCAGTGCCAGAGGAGATACGCAGTATTTT
CASSARGDTQYF
>.|.|TRBJ2-7|TRBV4-2
TGTGCCAGCAGCCAAGATCATTGGAACGAGCAGTACTTC
CASSQDHWNEQYF
>few|.|TRBJ2-7|TRBV20-1
TGCAGTGCTAGTGGGGAATTGTCCTACGAGCAGTACTTC
CSASGELSYEQYF
>few|.|TRBJ2-7|TRBV12-3/TRBV12-4
TGTGCCAGCAGACAGCCTAGCTCCTACGAGCAGTACTTC
CASRQPSSYEQYF
>.|TRBD2|TRBJ2-1|TRBV7-9
TGTGCCAGCAGCTTCTCGTTAGCGGGGGACATTTACAATGAGCAGTTCTTC
CASSFSLAGDIYNEQFF
>.|.|TRBJ2-5|TRBV11-2
TGTGCCAGCAACGAACTGGTTGGGATACAGTACTTC
CASNELVGIQYF
>few|.|TRBJ2-7|TRBV5-5
TGTGCCAGCAGCTTGGGACCCTTATACTACGAGCAGTACTTC
CASSLGPLYYEQYF
>few|.|TRBJ2-7|TRBV6-1
TGTGCCAGCAGTAGCCCAGGGAGTAGTCCCTACGAGCAGTACTTC
CASSSPGSSPYEQYF